This T cell receptor (beta chain) derives from a study of CD8 T cells in ankylosing spondylitis. Trimming removed 6 bases from V and 8 bases from J; junction bases left unmatched: 14. Germline loops: CDR1 SGHRS, CDR2 YFSETQ. This CDR3 spans 15 amino acids. A quantitative 5'-RACE method, one with molecular barcodes, was used to make TCR beta libraries. A single record per CDR3 protein comes from TCRdb applying MiXCR to the 5' RACE reads. The table includes about 200,000 distinct CDR3 sequences, approximately 7.3% detected once. Study-level findings and limits: Characteristic of ankylosing spondylitis blood, it appeared, was a TCR beta motif comprising fewer than 10 highly homologous variants. Previous work reported some of these motif variants in the synovial fluid and blood of reactive arthritis. CD8+ disease-linked clones were present at relatively low frequencies in blood.

This clonotype was recorded at least ten times. Its antigen remains unknown. The receptor was isolated from a male donor with ankylosing spondylitis. The source material was blood, either unsorted or a sorted T cell fraction (not recorded which). The V and J genes are TRBV5-1 and TRBJ2-1; 7 nucleotides agree with TRBD2. The CDR3 DNA follows: TGCGCCAGCACCCGGTTGAGCGGGAAAGGGGATGAGCAGTTCTTC. It is translated as CASTRLSGKGDEQFF.